These 27 T cell receptor beta chains share one sample of origin, sequenced in a study of Graves' ophthalmopathy and Graves' hyperthyroidism. Amplification of TCR beta CDR3 regions used RNA transcripts. RT-PCR in the first round used HTBI primers; a second-round multiplex PCR followed. Via MiXCR, TCRdb re-called the multiplex PCR reads, giving one row per CDR3 protein. Among approximately 1.2 million distinct CDR3 sequences listed, roughly two fifths were seen once. The source material was peripheral blood or thyroid tissue (not recorded which). Source of these receptors: an adult man with Graves' hyperthyroidism.

This clonotype was recorded a few times. The chain combines TRBV7-9 with TRBJ1-2; possibly TRBD1 for D (6 bases). The length of the CDR3 is 14 residues. The V and J ends lost 7 bases and 2 bases respectively, with 14 bases between them. Germline assignment: CDR1 SEHNR and CDR2 FQNEAQ (reference sequence). The CDR3 bases are TGTGCCAGCATCCCCGACAGGACCAACTATGGCTACACCTTC. Encoded protein: CASIPDRTNYGYTF.

This clonotype turned up a few times. The chain combines TRBV20-1 with TRBJ2-2; no reliable D call. Deletions cut 0 bases from V and 4 bases from J, with 9 bases between. The CDR3 loop spans 14 amino acids. Germline-derived CDR1 and CDR2 are DFQATT and SNEGSKA (reference sequence). CDR3 region: CSARDGLGTGELFF. CDR3 nucleotide sequence: TGCAGTGCTAGAGATGGGCTGGGCACCGGGGAGCTGTTTTTT.

The chain combines TRBV7-8 with TRBJ2-7; 15 nucleotides agree with TRBD2. The J segment lost 6 bases and the V segment lost 5 bases, leaving 8 bases of the junction unmatched. Germline V gene data show CDR1 as SGHVS and CDR2 as FQNEAQ. The CDR3 consists of 16 residues. CDR3 in DNA: TGTGCCAGCAGCCGGGGGGGACTAGCGGGAGGTCCCGAGCAGTACTTC. Translating it yields CASSRGGLAGGPEQYF.

This clonotype was picked up many times. The chain carries TRBV12-3 or TRBV12-4 and TRBJ1-4, with D perhaps TRBD1 (6 bases). The CDR3 is 15 amino acids. V lost 5 bases and J 0 bases, leaving 10 bases between the germline ends. CDR3 nucleotides: TGTGCCAGCAGTCCTGGGACAACAACTAATGAAAAACTGTTTTTT. Protein: CASSPGTTTNEKLFF.

The J gene is TRBJ1-5, the V gene TRBV5-8, with 7 bases lining up with TRBD1. The CDR3 consists of 14 residues. The V segment lost 7 bases and the J segment 6 bases; nucleotides outside the gene matches: 10. In germline, CDR1 is SGHTS, CDR2 YDEGEE. The DNA of the CDR3 is TGTGCCAGCTGGTTCCGGCAGGGGGGTCAGCCCCAGCATTTT. Its protein product is CASWFRQGGQPQHF.

This clonotype was recorded at least ten times. The chain is built from TRBV20-1 and TRBJ2-7; maybe TRBD2 (6 bases). Germline V gives CDR1 DFQATT, CDR2 SNEGSKA (reference sequence). Trimming took off 1 base at V and 5 bases at J, with 15 bases between the two ends. There are 14 residues in the CDR3. CDR3 protein: CSARVIGGYHEQYF. CDR3 bases: TGCAGTGCTAGAGTTATAGGAGGGTACCACGAGCAGTACTTC.

The DNA for the CDR3 is TGTGCCAGCAGTGGGAGCGGGAGCTGGGCCAACGTCCTGACTTTC. This gives the protein CASSGSGSWANVLTF. The chain joins TRBV28 to TRBJ2-6, with 8 bases fitting TRBD2. Germline-derived CDR1 and CDR2 are MDHEN and SYDVKM. V dropped 5 bases and J dropped 5; count of bases not matched to a gene: 5. CDR3 length: 15 amino acids.

This clonotype was found a few times. The rearrangement joins TRBV20-1 to TRBJ1-5; D possibly corresponds to TRBD1 (6 bases). Trimming stripped 5 bases from V and 2 bases from J, with 19 bases between. This CDR3 spans 16 amino acids. Germline V gene lookup returns CDR1 DFQATT and CDR2 SNEGSKA (reference sequence). CDR3 in amino acids: CSAGQSSRGGNQPQHF. The CDR3 nucleotides are TGCAGTGCTGGACAGAGCTCCCGAGGGGGCAATCAGCCCCAGCATTTT.

A remark on this clonotype: A read error may be the cause here, since a much bigger clone is one base away. The CDR3 coding sequence is TGCGCCAGCAGCGGGACAGGTTCGAGTTCTGGGGCCAACGTCCTGACTTTC. This encodes CASSGTGSSSGANVLTF. The chain joins TRBV5-1 to TRBJ2-6, with TRBD1 matching over 8 bases. Germline lookup yields CDR1 SGHRS and CDR2 YFSETQ. CDR3 length: 17 amino acids. V lost 4 bases to trimming and J lost 1 base; unmatched junction nucleotides: 7.

The chain joins TRBV29-1 to TRBJ2-5; 8 bases align to TRBD1. J was trimmed by 5 bases and V by 8 bases; bases with no gene match: 7. The CDR3 is 12 amino acids. CDR1 and CDR2 (germline): SQVTM, ANQGSEA. Here the CDR3 reads CSLARGQETQYF. For the CDR3, the DNA is TGCAGCTTAGCCAGGGGGCAGGAGACCCAGTACTTC.

As for this clonotype: This may be a read error, as it is one base from a much larger clone. The V call is TRBV11-2, the J call TRBJ1-2, with 11 bases fitting TRBD1. The CDR3 is made up of 12 amino acids. The germline CDR1 and CDR2 sequences are SGHAT and FQNNGV. CDR3 protein: CATEGQGGGYIF. CDR3 nucleotides: TGTGCCACCGAGGGACAGGGGGGCGGCTACATCTTC.

The chain has TRBV7-8 and TRBJ2-5, with 9 bases that match TRBD2. Germline trimming cut 6 bases from V and 5 bases from J; bases unmatched to any gene: 16. Germline V gene sequence: CDR1 SGHVS, CDR2 FQNEAQ. The CDR3 consists of 17 residues. DNA for the CDR3: TGTGCCAGCAGATCCCCCGCCAGCGGGAGGATCGGGGAGACCCAGTACTTC. Translated: CASRSPASGRIGETQYF. The whole variable domain, filled in from reference TRBV7-8 and TRBJ2-5, reads GAGVSQSPRYKVAKRGQDVALRCDPISGHVSLFWYQQALGQGPEFLTYFQNEAQLDKSGLPSDRFFAERPEGSVSTLKIQRTQQEDSAVYLCASRSPASGRIGETQYFGPGTRLLVL.

This clonotype was counted many times. The rearrangement joins TRBV7-2 to TRBJ1-5; D ambiguous. Germline-derived CDR1 and CDR2 are SGHTA and FQGNSA. The CDR3 covers 12 residues. V was clipped by 4 bases and J by 9 bases, with 10 bases between them. CDR3 in amino acids: CASSSRLGPQHF. In nucleotides, the CDR3 is TGTGCCAGCAGCTCTAGGTTAGGGCCCCAGCATTTT.

V is TRBV5-5 and J is TRBJ2-7; a possible D gene is TRBD1 (6 bases). Trimming took 4 bases from V and 5 from J, leaving 16 bases between them. The CDR3 loop spans 14 amino acids. CDR1 is SGHKS, CDR2 YYEKEE, per germline (reference sequence). In DNA, the CDR3 is TGTGCCAGCAGCCCTAGGGGGTACAGCGACGAGCAGTACTTC. This gives the protein CASSPRGYSDEQYF.

A remark on this clonotype: A junction boundary mismatches the germline segment, possibly from a read error. The rearrangement links TRBV13 to TRBJ2-5; 7 bases are shared with TRBD1. This CDR3 comprises 16 residues. Germline CDR1 reads PRHDT; CDR2 reads FYEKMQ (reference sequence). The CDR3 region is CASSTRDSLKAEIQYF. The CDR3 nucleotides are TGTGCCAGCAGTACCCGGGACAGTCTAAAGGCGGAGATCCAGTACTTC.

The V and J genes are TRBV19 and TRBJ1-4, with a tentative D call TRBD1 (5 bases). CDR1 LNHDA and CDR2 SQIVND come from the germline V gene (reference sequence). V lost 5 bases, J lost 5 bases, and 18 bases lay in between. This CDR3 contains 16 residues. The CDR3 is CASSGGTDRRNEKLFF. The CDR3 coding sequence is TGTGCCAGTAGTGGAGGGACGGATCGTAGAAATGAAAAACTGTTTTTT.

The chain is built from TRBV9 and TRBJ2-5; weak D call: TRBD2 (6 bases). This CDR3 region has 15 residues. Germline CDR1 is SGDLS and CDR2 is YYNGEE. The V gene lost 4 bases and the J gene lost 0 bases, with 13 bases spanning the gap. CDR3 protein: CASSPQAGNQETQYF. CDR3 bases: TGTGCCAGCAGCCCCCAGGCGGGGAACCAAGAGACCCAGTACTTC. Combining the CDR3 with reference TRBV9 and TRBJ2-5 gives the whole variable domain DSGVTQTPKHLITATGQRVTLRCSPRSGDLSVYWYQQSLDQGLQFLIQYYNGEERAKGNILERFSAQQFPDLHSELNLSSLELGDSALYFCASSPQAGNQETQYFGPGTRLLVL.

J is TRBJ1-2 and V is TRBV20-1; 9 bases agree with TRBD1. The CDR3 length is 15 residues. The germline gives CDR1 DFQATT, CDR2 SNEGSKA (reference sequence). Trimming cost V 5 bases and J 1 base; bases outside gene matches: 8. The CDR3 sequence is CSAGRWDRVNYGYTF. CDR3 bases: TGCAGTGCTGGGAGGTGGGACAGGGTTAACTATGGCTACACCTTC.

The rearrangement joins TRBV5-5 to TRBJ1-2, with D possibly being TRBD1 (6 bases). Germline CDR1 and CDR2: SGHKS and YYEKEE (reference sequence). Trimming removed 3 bases from V and 4 bases from J, with 10 bases in between. The CDR3 has 13 amino acids. CDR3 protein: CASSSGDGYGYTF. The CDR3 coding sequence is TGTGCCAGCAGCTCAGGGGATGGCTATGGCTACACCTTC.

The chain combines TRBV10-3 with TRBJ1-1; TRBD1 is a possible D gene (6 bases). This CDR3 has 17 residues. Trimming cost V 4 bases and J 3 bases, with 21 bases left between them. Germline V gene lookup returns CDR1 ENHRY and CDR2 SYGVKD. CDR3 nucleotides: TGTGCCATCAGTGTCCAGTCTGGGGACACTACCTACACTGAAGCTTTCTTT. Translated, it gives CAISVQSGDTTYTEAFF.

This clonotype was found many times. This chain joins TRBV7-2 and TRBJ2-7, with D perhaps given as TRBD1 or TRBD2 (5 bases each). V was pared by 5 bases and J by 3 bases, with 20 bases between. Germline V gives CDR1 SGHTA, CDR2 FQGNSA. The CDR3 spans 16 residues. The CDR3 DNA follows: TGTGCCAGCAGCCGTCCGGGGACGGGGCAGGGCTACGAGCAGTACTTC. The encoded protein is CASSRPGTGQGYEQYF.

V is TRBV20-1 and J is TRBJ1-2, with D uncertain. Trimming took 0 bases from V and 4 from J, leaving 18 bases between them. Germline CDR1 and CDR2: DFQATT and SNEGSKA (reference sequence). The CDR3 sequence is 16 residues long. The CDR3 is CSARDARFLQLYGYTF. The CDR3 coding sequence is TGCAGTGCTAGAGATGCAAGATTTTTGCAGCTCTATGGCTACACCTTC.

Concerning this clonotype itself: An end of the junction does not agree with germline; a read error may underlie this. V usage is TRBV5-1 and J usage is TRBJ2-6; D assignment may be TRBD1 or TRBD2 (5 bases each). The CDR3 covers 13 residues. Germline V gene sequence: CDR1 SGHRS, CDR2 YFSETQ. CDR3 sequence reads: CASSLWDGNTEAF. The CDR3 DNA reads as TGCGCCAGCAGCTTGTGGGACGGGAACACTGAAGCTTTC. Full variable domain (rest looked up from reference TRBV5-1 and TRBJ2-6): KAGVTQTPRYLIKTRGQQVTLSCSPISGHRSVSWYQQTPGQGLQFLFEYFSETQRNKGNFPGRFSGRQFSNSRSEMNVSTLELGDSALYLCASSLWDGNTEAFGAGSRLTVL.

This clonotype has only a few counts. The rearrangement links TRBV6-5 to TRBJ2-5; 11 bases map to TRBD2. CDR1 and CDR2 from the germline V gene are MNHEY and SVGAGI. The CDR3 contains 14 residues. The V and J ends lost 5 bases and 6 bases, in that order; junction bases with no gene match: 5. The CDR3 is CASSPLAGAQTQYF. The CDR3, as DNA: TGTGCCAGCAGTCCACTAGCGGGAGCCCAGACCCAGTACTTC.

This sequence joins TRBV29-1 and TRBJ2-7; perhaps TRBD1 as D (6 bases). Germline values: CDR1 SQVTM, CDR2 ANQGSEA. The CDR3 spans 14 residues. Trimming shortened V by 4 bases and J by 2 bases, and 15 bases separated the two germline ends. In DNA, the CDR3 is TGCAGCGTTGGTTGGACAGACACAACCTACGAGCAGTACTTC. As protein: CSVGWTDTTYEQYF.

The rearrangement joins TRBV7-6 to TRBJ2-1; the D gene is possibly TRBD2 (6 bases). Germline assignment: CDR1 SGHVS and CDR2 FNYEAQ. With 5 bases removed from V and 12 bases from J, the gap between germline ends came to 11 bases. The CDR3 totals 11 residues. The CDR3 DNA follows: TGTGCCAGCAGCCCGGGGGACTCGCAGTTCTTC. Protein product: CASSPGDSQFF.

This clonotype was seen more than once but under ten times. The V and J genes are TRBV3-1 and TRBJ2-2; D is undetermined. CDR1 LGHDT and CDR2 YNNKEL come from the germline V gene (reference sequence). Trimming took 0 bases from V and 2 from J, leaving 7 bases between them. The CDR3 loop spans 15 amino acids. Written as DNA, the CDR3 is TGTGCCAGCAGCCAAGAAGGCTTCAACACCGGGGAGCTGTTTTTT. Amino acid sequence: CASSQEGFNTGELFF.